A selection of T cell receptor beta chains follows, all from one sample in a study of regulatory T cells in long-lasting Graves disease. MiXCR, applied by TCRdb to the multiplex PCR reads, yields one record per CDR3 protein. The sample holds approximately 360,000 distinct CDR3 sequences; 12% are singletons and the top ten take approximately 17%. These data also featured in a second study, about T cells in Graves' hyperthyroidism and ophthalmopathy.

The sample in question was peripheral blood mononuclear cells (PBMCs), obtained at new diagnosis, from a patient treated with antithyroid drugs. Receptors were obtained from a woman aged 18-29 years with Graves disease. Both conserved end residues are part of each CDR3. The D gene is left open where the match is weak. Clone size appears in some rows only: once, few, many, or a class for an expanded clone.

>many|NA|TRBJ1-3|TRBV2
CASGITGNTIYF
TGTGCCAGCGGCATTACAGGAAACACCATATATTTT
>NA|NA|TRBJ2-1|TRBV18
CASSPGRAYNEQFF
TGTGCCAGCTCACCGGGGAGAGCCTACAATGAGCAGTTCTTC
>many|NA|TRBJ1-1|TRBV12-3/TRBV12-4
CASSLVGTQNTEAFF
TGCGCCAGCAGCCTAGTGGGGACACAGAACACTGAAGCTTTCTTT
>many|NA|TRBJ1-5|TRBV13
CASSSRLGNQPQHF
TGTGCCAGCAGCTCGCGTCTGGGCAATCAGCCCCAGCATTTT
>many|NA|TRBJ2-7|TRBV3-1
CASSQGQHSKVPYEQYF
TGTGCCAGCAGCCAAGGACAGCATAGTAAAGTACCCTACGAGCAGTACTTC
>few|TRBD1|TRBJ1-3|TRBV28
CARSLAGTGGNTIYF
TGTGCCAGGAGTTTAGCCGGGACAGGTGGAAACACCATATATTTT
>many|NA|TRBJ1-5|TRBV5-1
CASSLDAGRYQPQHF
TGCGCCAGCAGCTTGGACGCAGGGCGATATCAGCCCCAGCATTTT
>many|NA|TRBJ2-4|TRBV27
CASSPHGADIQYF
TGTGCCAGCAGCCCCCACGGGGCGGACATTCAGTACTTC
>many|NA|TRBJ2-3|TRBV11-2
CASSLVGTSTDTQYF
TGTGCCAGCAGCTTAGTGGGAACTAGCACAGATACGCAGTATTTT
>many|NA|TRBJ2-1|TRBV20-1
CSAGESSYNEQFF
TGCAGTGCCGGAGAAAGCTCCTACAATGAGCAGTTCTTC
>many|NA|TRBJ1-1|TRBV6-4
CASRRGESAEAFF
TGTGCCAGCAGGAGGGGGGAAAGCGCTGAAGCTTTCTTT
>NA|NA|TRBJ1-1|TRBV4-1
CASGRGVGTEAFF
TGCGCCAGCGGGAGGGGGGTAGGCACTGAAGCTTTCTTT
>many|NA|TRBJ1-5|TRBV15
CATSSRVLNQPQHF
TGTGCCACCAGCAGCCGGGTCCTCAATCAGCCCCAGCATTTT
>many|NA|TRBJ2-2|TRBV25-1
CASSEYVGWNTGELFF
TGTGCCAGCAGTGAATATGTAGGGTGGAACACCGGGGAGCTGTTTTTT
>NA|NA|TRBJ2-5|TRBV6-2/TRBV6-3
CASSSRDGWRAQYF
TGTGCCAGCAGTTCCCGGGACGGGTGGCGGGCCCAGTACTTC
>many|NA|TRBJ2-5|TRBV15
CATSPRVGETQYF
TGTGCCACCAGCCCCAGGGTGGGTGAGACCCAGTACTTC
>NA|NA|TRBJ1-2|TRBV6-1
CASSDLLGGYTF
TGTGCCAGCAGTGACCTTCTTGGTGGCTACACCTTC
>many|NA|TRBJ2-2|TRBV27
CASSPLRLAGNTGELFF
TGTGCCAGCAGTCCCCTGAGACTTGCAGGGAACACCGGGGAGCTGTTTTTT
>NA|TRBD1|TRBJ2-2|TRBV14
CASWTGEDDGELFF
TGTGCCAGCTGGACAGGGGAAGATGACGGGGAGCTGTTTTTT
>many|NA|TRBJ2-3|TRBV12-3/TRBV12-4
CASSVMSRADTQYF
TGTGCCAGCAGTGTTATGAGCCGGGCAGATACGCAGTATTTT
>many|NA|TRBJ1-2|TRBV2
CASSGADRAHTF
TGTGCCAGCAGTGGGGCAGACCGGGCCCACACCTTC
>many|NA|TRBJ1-1|TRBV12-3/TRBV12-4
CASRNTEAFF
TGTGCCAGCAGGAACACTGAAGCTTTCTTT